This T cell receptor beta chain was identified in a study of radiotherapy plus CTLA-4 blockade in lung cancer. TCRdb's table, derived via immunoSEQ multiplex PCR, lists solely in-frame clones and lacks some. Seen here are tens of thousands of clones, 65% to 80% observed once, and the top ten hold roughly 2.4%. CDR3 length equals 16 residues. The germline V gene has CDR1 KGHSH and CDR2 LQKENI. With V trimmed by 1 base and J by 4 bases, 7 bases remained unmatched. V usage is TRBV18 and J usage is TRBJ2-4; 7 nucleotides align to TRBD2. The TCR originated in a human donor with non-small cell lung cancer whose response to radiotherapy plus ipilimumab could not be evaluated. The sequenced sample was peripheral blood, obtained from a patient treated with radiotherapy plus ipilimumab. In DNA form, the CDR3 reads TGTGCCAGCTCACCACTCGGGAGCGGGGAAAAAAACATTCAGTACTTC. This sequence encodes CASSPLGSGEKNIQYF.